Below are 14 T cell receptor beta chains sequenced from a single sample in a study of T-cell memory formation after mild COVID-19. Each CDR3 protein gets one entry after TCRdb re-called the 5' RACE reads with MiXCR. The data contain around 320,000 distinct CDR3 sequences, 13% to 15% of them seen just once; the ten biggest clones take up 21%. Source material: PBMCs or a T cell subset sorted from them (not recorded which). These receptor sequences come from a man between 18 and 35 years old who had mild COVID-19 (a few samples of this study predate the infection). Cell type and time point are not known.

The V gene is TRBV11-2, the J gene TRBJ2-4; TRBD2 matches at 7 bases. CDR1 is SGHAT and CDR2 is FQNNGV in the germline V gene. J was trimmed by 8 bases and V by 1 base; bases with no gene match: 11. The CDR3 has 16 residues. CDR3 protein: CASSLGRSGVWDIQYF. CDR3 DNA sequence: TGTGCCAGCAGCTTAGGTCGGAGCGGGGTTTGGGACATTCAGTACTTC.

V gene TRBV5-1 combines with J gene TRBJ2-1; 10 nucleotides line up with TRBD1. The CDR3 runs to 15 residues. Trimming cost V 5 bases and J 9 bases; bases outside gene matches: 11. Germline assignment: CDR1 SGHRS and CDR2 YFSETQ. The CDR3 spells CASRMTGGASPEQFF. CDR3 nucleotides: TGCGCCAGCAGGATGACAGGGGGCGCCTCCCCTGAGCAGTTCTTC.

J is TRBJ2-5 and V is TRBV6-2 or TRBV6-3; the D gene is possibly TRBD2 (5 bases). Germline loops: CDR1 MNHEY, CDR2 SVGEGT. The V end lost 6 bases, the J end lost 1 base, and 12 bases lay between the germline ends. This CDR3 spans 14 amino acids. The CDR3 loop is CASRHKGSQETQYF. For the CDR3, the DNA is TGTGCCAGCAGACATAAAGGGAGCCAAGAGACCCAGTACTTC.

The genes are TRBV6-5 and TRBJ2-1; 9 bases match TRBD2. Trimming at V came to 5 bases and at J to 4 bases, leaving 9 bases not matched to a gene. The CDR3 length is 16 residues. Germline CDR1 reads MNHEY; CDR2 reads SVGAGI. The CDR3 loop is CASSAQLAGRYNEQFF. CDR3 nucleotides: TGTGCCAGCAGTGCCCAACTAGCGGGTCGTTACAATGAGCAGTTCTTC.

This clonotype was observed a handful of times. Here the CDR3 reads CSARDMGQGGNTIYF. The CDR3 region has the DNA TGCAGTGCTAGAGATATGGGACAGGGAGGAAACACCATATATTTT. The chain is built from TRBV20-1 and TRBJ1-3, with 9 nucleotides matching TRBD1. Germline CDR1 DFQATT, CDR2 SNEGSKA (reference sequence). The CDR3 runs to 15 residues. V gave up 0 bases and J gave up 4 bases; unmatched junction bases: 4.

V and J are TRBV27 and TRBJ2-2; D is possibly TRBD2 (7 bases). V was pared by 3 bases and J by 4 bases, with 12 bases between. CDR1 and CDR2 from the germline V gene are MNHEY and SMNVEV (reference sequence). The CDR3 has 15 residues. The CDR3 sequence: CASSFLGGATGELFF. DNA for the CDR3: TGTGCCAGCAGTTTTCTAGGGGGGGCCACCGGGGAGCTGTTTTTT.

This clonotype was seen repeatedly, ten times or more. V and J are TRBV5-1 and TRBJ1-2; D gene unclear. The CDR3 runs to 14 residues. V lost 0 bases, J lost 7 bases, and 13 bases lay in between. In germline, CDR1 is SGHRS, CDR2 YFSETQ. CDR3 loop: CASSLAGQSPGYTF. The CDR3 DNA is TGCGCCAGCAGCTTGGCCGGGCAGTCTCCTGGCTACACCTTC. The variable domain in full, with the rest retrieved from reference TRBV5-1 and TRBJ1-2, is KAGVTQTPRYLIKTRGQQVTLSCSPISGHRSVSWYQQTPGQGLQFLFEYFSETQRNKGNFPGRFSGRQFSNSRSEMNVSTLELGDSALYLCASSLAGQSPGYTFGSGTRLTVV.

The chain uses TRBV6-2 or TRBV6-3 and TRBJ1-5; D remains ambiguous. The CDR3 sequence is 14 residues long. Looked up from germline, CDR1 is MNHEY and CDR2 is SVGEGT. V dropped 2 bases and J dropped 1 base, with 6 bases sitting between them. Written as DNA, the CDR3 is TGTGCCAGCAGTTACATAAGGAGCAATCAGCCCCAGCATTTT. It encodes CASSYIRSNQPQHF.

This sequence joins TRBV4-3 and TRBJ1-2; the D gene is possibly TRBD1 (5 bases). V was clipped by 6 bases and J by 4 bases, with 18 bases between them. Per the germline V gene, CDR1 is LGHNA and CDR2 is YSLEER. The CDR3 is 15 amino acids. Written as DNA, the CDR3 is TGCGCCAGCAGAGACATCGCAGGGCAATCCTATGGCTACACCTTC. As protein: CASRDIAGQSYGYTF.

This clonotype showed up many times. The chain employs TRBV9 and TRBJ2-3; 7 nucleotides agree with TRBD2. With 2 bases clipped from V and 1 base from J, the junction kept 7 bases outside the gene matches. CDR3 length: 16 residues. Germline CDR1 is SGDLS and CDR2 is YYNGEE. CDR3 DNA sequence: TGTGCCAGCAGCGTCCGACTGGCGGGGGGCACAGATACGCAGTATTTT. Its translation is CASSVRLAGGTDTQYF.

The J gene is TRBJ2-1, the V gene TRBV7-8, with 12 bases identical to TRBD2. CDR1 and CDR2 (germline): SGHVS, FQNEAQ. The junction had 16 bases not matched to a gene; V was cut back by 5 bases and J by 8 bases. The CDR3 covers 18 residues. This CDR3 is CASSRVPPLAGGPYEQFF. CDR3 nucleotides: TGTGCCAGCAGCCGCGTACCCCCCCTAGCGGGGGGGCCCTATGAGCAGTTCTTC. Together with reference TRBV7-8 and TRBJ2-1, the CDR3 gives the full variable domain: GAGVSQSPRYKVAKRGQDVALRCDPISGHVSLFWYQQALGQGPEFLTYFQNEAQLDKSGLPSDRFFAERPEGSVSTLKIQRTQQEDSAVYLCASSRVPPLAGGPYEQFFGPGTRLTVL.

Many counts were recorded for this clonotype. This rearrangement joins TRBV2 to TRBJ2-1, with D perhaps matching TRBD2 (6 bases). Germline assignment: CDR1 SNHLY and CDR2 FYNNEI. V was shortened by 3 bases and J by 7 bases, with 16 bases between the two germline ends. CDR3 length: 15 residues. Here the CDR3 reads CASSDIAVELNEQFF. The CDR3 DNA sequence: TGTGCCAGCAGTGACATAGCGGTCGAGTTGAATGAGCAGTTCTTC.

This clonotype was observed a handful of times. This chain links TRBV5-1 with TRBJ2-2; D is unclear. The CDR3 consists of 14 residues. The V gene lost 1 base and the J gene lost 0 bases, with 4 bases spanning the gap. Germline V gene sequence: CDR1 SGHRS, CDR2 YFSETQ. This CDR3 reads CASSLRTNTGELFF. Written as DNA, the CDR3 is TGCGCCAGCAGCTTGCGAACGAACACCGGGGAGCTGTTTTTT.

CDR3 nucleotide sequence: TGCAGCGTGGCCCTACAGGACCAAGAGACCCAGTACTTC. Translating it yields CSVALQDQETQYF. The chain has TRBV29-1 and TRBJ2-5; D perhaps matches TRBD1 (5 bases). Germline V gene lookup returns CDR1 SQVTM and CDR2 ANQGSEA. Trimming removed 6 bases from V and 0 bases from J, with 11 bases in between. The CDR3 spans 13 residues.